This T cell receptor beta chain derives from a study of cytomegalovirus exposure and HLA in healthy donors. Study results and limitations: In an earlier analysis, about 87% or about 30%: the productive usage of most TCR beta V segments.

The PCR had 60 Vbeta and 13 Jbeta primers. This table comes from immunoSEQ multiplex PCR, and its TCRdb copy is limited to in-frame clones, with some not included. The repertoire has about 170,000 clones, 73% of them found once; the top ten carry 5% to 5.5%. Germline trimming cut 4 bases from V and 4 bases from J; bases unmatched to any gene: 4. Germline V gives CDR1 SGHDT, CDR2 YYEEEE. The CDR3 consists of 14 residues. A note on this clone: Its antigen remains unidentified.

Material: PBMCs. The sequence was collected from a woman aged 18-29 years in good health and CMV-seropositive. The chain uses TRBV5-6 and TRBJ1-5; 8 bases are a match to TRBD1. CDR3 DNA sequence: TGTGCCAGCAGCGTCGGGACAGGTAATCAGCCCCAGCATTTT. As protein: CASSVGTGNQPQHF.